The present TCR beta chain was sequenced within a study of blood T cell repertoires in COVID-19. Methods used by the authors: Counts of nucleated cells, estimated from reference gene primer amplification, were obtained. TCRdb's table, derived via immunoSEQ multiplex PCR, lists solely in-frame clones and lacks some. V, J and clone size derive from that table, while D and trimming were established from the DNA sequence. The repertoire holds more than 200,000 clones, around 89% seen once, with approximately 2.5% in the top ten. The CDR3 runs to 15 residues. V dropped 4 bases and J dropped 2; count of bases not matched to a gene: 5. CDR1 is SGHTA and CDR2 is FQGNSA in the germline V gene. Patients at the Seattle site were enrolled during active infection and followed longitudinally.

The V gene is TRBV7-2, the J gene TRBJ2-7; 10 nucleotides match TRBD1. The receptor's source is a man aged 25 to 45 with COVID-19, enrolled during active disease. The sample taken for sequencing was peripheral blood. In nucleotides, the CDR3 is TGTGCCAGCAGCTCCGGGACAGGGGTCCCCTACGAGCAGTACTTC. Amino acids: CASSSGTGVPYEQYF.